The TCR beta chain described here comes from a study of control samples from healthy donors and cancer patients. Libraries were prepared by immunoSEQ multiplex PCR; TCRdb keeps only in-frame clonotypes and omits some of them. The sample records approximately 150,000 clones, just over 95% being singletons. This CDR3 has 13 amino acids. After removal of 3 bases from V and 6 bases from J, the junction contained 2 bases not matched to a gene. Germline loops: CDR1 LNHDA, CDR2 SQIVND (reference sequence). The V call is TRBV19, the J call TRBJ2-7, with 10 bases matching TRBD2. Sequencing input: blood. This TCR was sampled from a woman aged 30 to 39 in good health. CDR3 nucleotides: TGTGCCAGTAGTATTCAGCGGGGGGGCGAGCAGTACTTC. This translates into CASSIQRGGEQYF.